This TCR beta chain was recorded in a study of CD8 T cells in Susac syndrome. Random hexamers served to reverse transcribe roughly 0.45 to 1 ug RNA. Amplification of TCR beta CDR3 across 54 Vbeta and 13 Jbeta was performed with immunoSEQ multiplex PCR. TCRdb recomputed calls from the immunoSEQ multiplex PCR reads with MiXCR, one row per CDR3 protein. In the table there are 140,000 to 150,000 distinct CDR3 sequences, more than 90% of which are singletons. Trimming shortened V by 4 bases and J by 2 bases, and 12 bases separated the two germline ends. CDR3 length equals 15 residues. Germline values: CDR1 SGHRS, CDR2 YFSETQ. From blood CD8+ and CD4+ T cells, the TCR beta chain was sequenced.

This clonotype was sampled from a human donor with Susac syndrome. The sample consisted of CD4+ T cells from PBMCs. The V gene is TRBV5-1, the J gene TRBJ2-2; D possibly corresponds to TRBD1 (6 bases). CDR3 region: CASSNRQANTGELFF. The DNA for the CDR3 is TGCGCCAGCAGCAACCGACAGGCCAACACCGGGGAGCTGTTTTTT.